The present TCR beta chain was sequenced within a study of shared clonotypes between healthy human individuals. There are 12 residues in the CDR3. Germline CDR1 and CDR2: MNHNS and SASEGT. V was trimmed by 2 bases and J by 7 bases, leaving 7 bases between them. When replicate PCRs were run on sorted subsets, they used about 200 ng DNA, around 33,000 T cell genomes. Method: immunoSEQ multiplex PCR; TCRdb's copy keeps in-frame clones and lacks some. The repertoire has about 2.4 million clones, roughly nine tenths of them found once; the top ten carry around 0.14%. The chain recombines TRBV6-1 with TRBJ2-3, with D perhaps given as TRBD1 or TRBD2 (5 bases each). Sequencing was carried out using naive CD4+ T cells sorted from blood. Sample subset: CD45RA+ positively selected. The TCR was taken from a man between 18 and 35 years old in good health. The CDR3 region has the DNA TGTGCCAGCAGTGAATCGGGGCATACGCAGTATTTT. The encoded protein is CASSESGHTQYF.